These T cell receptor beta chains were read from a single sample in a study of regulatory T cells in long-lasting Graves disease. TCRdb re-analysed the multiplex PCR reads in MiXCR, keeping a single row per CDR3 protein. Of about 350,000 distinct CDR3 sequences listed, over 15% are singletons. These records were also assigned to another study, of T cells in Graves' hyperthyroidism and ophthalmopathy.

The material sequenced was peripheral blood mononuclear cells (PBMCs), taken at new diagnosis, from a patient treated with antithyroid drugs. The source is a man between 40 and 49 years old with Graves disease. Each CDR3 is given with its conserved first and last residue. The D gene is left open where the match is weak. For some rows the clone size is stated as once, few or many, or as a class when expanded; others skip it.

>.|TRBJ2-2|TRBV10-1|many
TGCGCCAGCAGCAGGGATTTCACCGGGGAGCTGTTTTTT
CASSRDFTGELFF
>.|TRBJ2-7|TRBV20-1|many
TGCAGTGCTAGTCCGCCCGCCAGAAGGGACCTCTACGAGCAGTACTTC
CSASPPARRDLYEQYF
>.|TRBJ1-2|TRBV20-1|many
TGCAGTGCTAGGGACAGCACTAACTATGGCTACACCTTC
CSARDSTNYGYTF
>.|TRBJ2-7|TRBV7-9|many
TGTGCCAGCAGCCCAACTGACTCCTCCGAGCAGTACTTC
CASSPTDSSEQYF
>TRBD1|TRBJ2-2|TRBV2|many
TGTGCCAGCAGTTTAATCCAGGGGGTCGGGGAGCTGTTTTTT
CASSLIQGVGELFF
>.|TRBJ2-3|TRBV2|many
TGTGCCAGCAGTGCGACTGCCCCCCGCACAGATACGCAGTATTTT
CASSATAPRTDTQYF
>TRBD1|TRBJ1-6|TRBV2|many
TGTGCCAGCACGCGGACAGGGAGGGGGTCACCCCTCCACTTT
CASTRTGRGSPLHF
>TRBD1|TRBJ1-5|TRBV20-1|.
TGCAGTGCACAAAAGGGGGCCCAGCCCCAGCATTTT
CSAQKGAQPQHF
>.|TRBJ1-5|TRBV7-3|few
TGTGCCAGCAGCTCCCCGCTTGAAGCAAGTGGCCCCCAGCATTTT
CASSSPLEASGPQHF
>TRBD1|TRBJ1-2|TRBV2|.
TGTGCCAGCAGGGCCCGACAGGGGGCGTTAGGCTACACCTTC
CASRARQGALGYTF
>.|TRBJ2-2|TRBV5-1|few
TGCGCCAGCAGTTCTCCCAGTCAGAACACCGGGGAGCTGTTTTTT
CASSSPSQNTGELFF
>.|TRBJ2-1|TRBV7-3|few
TGTGCCAGCAGCTTACGTATGGGGGTTGAGCAGTTCTTC
CASSLRMGVEQFF
>.|TRBJ1-5|TRBV20-1|many
TGCAGTGCTCTAGTCCCCGGACAGCTCAATCAGCCCCAGCATTTT
CSALVPGQLNQPQHF